These 26 T cell receptor beta chains share one sample of origin, sequenced in a study of human thymus T cells (dated by TCRdb to about 2020). Thymus tissue was collected as surgical resects that were removed during corrective cardiac surgery. The library was generated by the immunoSEQ multiplex PCR assay. As stored in TCRdb, this immuneACCESS dataset retains in-frame rearrangements with V and J assigned. A fraction of the clones does not appear; measured against another copy, unresolved V genes explain less than half of the discrepancy, and the remainder lacks a known reason. The sample records about 78,000 clones, roughly 96% of which are singletons. Together, the top ten hold approximately 0.03% of the sample. The sequenced sample was thymus tissue. The source is a boy younger than two with a congenital heart defect but otherwise immunologically healthy.

The V call is TRBV19, the J call TRBJ1-2; tentative D call: TRBD1 (6 bases). V dropped 3 bases and J dropped 8 bases, with 13 bases sitting between them. In germline, CDR1 is LNHDA, CDR2 SQIVND (reference sequence). There are 13 residues in the CDR3. This CDR3 is CASSILGGEGYTF. CDR3 nucleotide sequence: TGTGCCAGTAGTATTTTGGGGGGCGAGGGCTACACCTTC. The entire variable domain, with the rest obtained from reference TRBV19 and TRBJ1-2, is as follows: DGGITQSPKYLFRKEGQNVTLSCEQNLNHDAMYWYRQDPGQGLRLIYYSQIVNDFQKGDIAEGYSVSREKKESFPLTVTSAQKNPTAFYLCASSILGGEGYTFGSGTRLTVV.

The chain couples TRBV19 to TRBJ2-7; the D is unclear. CDR1 and CDR2 (germline): LNHDA, SQIVND (reference sequence). This CDR3 is 14 amino acids long. Deletions cut 3 bases from V and 2 bases from J, with 11 bases between. CDR3 amino acids: CASSMRPTPYEQYF. As DNA, the CDR3 is TGTGCCAGTAGTATGAGACCGACCCCCTACGAGCAGTACTTC.

The rearrangement joins TRBV11-2 to TRBJ2-1, with TRBD2 as a possible D gene (6 bases). The CDR3 contains 17 residues. Germline V gene lookup returns CDR1 SGHAT and CDR2 FQNNGV. The V and J ends lost 1 base and 7 bases respectively, with 20 bases between them. CDR3 nucleotides: TGTGCCAGCAGCTTAGGGACTGGGCGGGGCGTAATGAATGAGCAGTTCTTC. This gives the protein CASSLGTGRGVMNEQFF.

The chain recombines TRBV12-5 with TRBJ1-5; 10 bases fit TRBD1. The CDR3 sequence is 16 residues long. Trimming cost V 6 bases and J 6 bases; bases outside gene matches: 11. The germline gives CDR1 LGHNT, CDR2 FRNRAP. CDR3 sequence: CASGGTKTGGGQPQHF. In nucleotides, the CDR3 is TGTGCTAGTGGGGGTACAAAGACAGGGGGCGGTCAGCCCCAGCATTTT. Looking up the rest from reference TRBV12-5 and TRBJ1-5 gives the full variable domain: DARVTQTPRHKVTEMGQEVTMRCQPILGHNTVFWYRQTMMQGLELLAYFRNRAPLDDSGMPKDRFSAEMPDATLATLKIQPSEPRDSAVYFCASGGTKTGGGQPQHFGDGTRLSIL.

The chain joins TRBV6-1 to TRBJ2-5, with a weak D call TRBD2 (6 bases). CDR3 length: 17 amino acids. V was shortened by 1 base and J by 2 bases, with 17 bases between the two germline ends. Germline V CDR1 and CDR2: MNHNS, SASEGT. DNA of the CDR3: TGTGCCAGCAGTGAAGGGGTAGCGGTGCCTGGACAAGAGACCCAGTACTTC. It specifies CASSEGVAVPGQETQYF.

The chain employs TRBV28 and TRBJ2-4; perhaps TRBD2 as D (5 bases). CDR1 and CDR2 (germline): MDHEN, SYDVKM. Trimming pared 4 bases from V and 5 bases from J, leaving 18 bases between. The CDR3 is made up of 16 amino acids. CDR3 sequence: CASSSGIGGRENIQYF. As DNA, the CDR3 is TGTGCCAGCAGTTCGGGGATAGGCGGGCGTGAAAACATTCAGTACTTC.

The gene calls are TRBV9 and TRBJ2-3, with 10 bases matching TRBD2. Looked up from germline, CDR1 is SGDLS and CDR2 is YYNGEE. J gave up 3 bases and V 0 bases, and 4 bases lay outside the gene matches. CDR3 length: 16 amino acids. Written as DNA, the CDR3 is TGTGCCAGCAGCGTAGAGCGGGGGGGCAAAACAGATACGCAGTATTTT. Protein product: CASSVERGGKTDTQYF.

This chain uses TRBV27 with TRBJ2-1; 13 bases are a match to TRBD2. The trim removed 3 bases at V and 7 bases at J, leaving 0 bases unmatched. CDR1 is MNHEY and CDR2 is SMNVEV in the germline V gene (reference sequence). The CDR3 has 14 residues. The DNA of the CDR3 is TGTGCCAGCAGTTTGGGACTAGCGGGGAATGAGCAGTTCTTC. It codes for CASSLGLAGNEQFF.

The chain links TRBV5-6 to TRBJ2-7; 7 nucleotides line up with TRBD1. Germline lookup yields CDR1 SGHDT and CDR2 YYEEEE. V was pared by 6 bases and J by 2 bases, with 8 bases of the junction left unmatched. The CDR3 loop spans 14 amino acids. CDR3 nucleotide sequence: TGTGCCAGCACACTACGGACAGGCCCCTACGAGCAGTACTTC. As protein: CASTLRTGPYEQYF.

The chain is built from TRBV6-5 and TRBJ1-1; possible D gene TRBD1, 5 bases. The CDR3 contains 12 residues. Germline V gene lookup returns CDR1 MNHEY and CDR2 SVGAGI. Trimming left V 1 base short and J 6 bases short, with 6 bases between. The chain's CDR3 is CASSYWGAEAFF. Written as DNA, the CDR3 is TGTGCCAGCAGTTACTGGGGGGCTGAAGCTTTCTTT.

This rearrangement joins TRBV11-2 to TRBJ2-1, with 10 bases matching TRBD2. Germline assignment: CDR1 SGHAT and CDR2 FQNNGV. CDR3 length equals 16 residues. J was trimmed by 9 bases and V by 1 base; bases with no gene match: 9. In nucleotides, the CDR3 is TGTGCCAGCAGCTTAGTGCCCAGCGGGAGGGCCGGTGAGCAGTTCTTC. Amino acid sequence: CASSLVPSGRAGEQFF.

The CDR3 sequence is CAISELDRVTDTQYF. Written as DNA, the CDR3 is TGTGCCATCAGTGAATTAGACAGGGTAACAGATACGCAGTATTTT. The chain uses TRBV10-3 and TRBJ2-3; 7 bases map to TRBD1. Germline V gene data show CDR1 as ENHRY and CDR2 as SYGVKD. This CDR3 is 15 amino acids long. Trimming removed 3 bases from V and 3 bases from J; junction bases left unmatched: 6.

The rearrangement links TRBV5-1 to TRBJ2-3; a weak D match, TRBD2 (5 bases). Germline CDR1 reads SGHRS; CDR2 reads YFSETQ. The V and J ends lost 0 bases and 2 bases respectively, with 7 bases between them. The CDR3 runs 14 residues. As DNA, the CDR3 is TGCGCCAGCAGCTTGGAGAGGGACACAGATACGCAGTATTTT. Amino acid sequence: CASSLERDTDTQYF.

This chain connects TRBV7-9 to TRBJ2-1; TRBD2 matches 11 bases. V was pared by 5 bases and J by 4 bases, with 13 bases of the junction left unmatched. The CDR3 loop spans 18 amino acids. Germline lookup yields CDR1 SEHNR and CDR2 FQNEAQ (reference sequence). CDR3 coding DNA: TGTGCCAGCAGCCCACACGGGACTAGCGGACCTTATTACAATGAGCAGTTCTTC. This translates into CASSPHGTSGPYYNEQFF.

The chain couples TRBV5-6 to TRBJ1-1; D gene ambiguous. The germline V gene encodes CDR1 SGHDT and CDR2 YYEEEE. V was cut by 4 bases and J by 2 bases, with 18 bases left in between. The length of the CDR3 is 16 residues. The CDR3 bases are TGTGCCAGCAGCCGAGATGACGCAGGTGTAAACACTGAAGCTTTCTTT. Translation: CASSRDDAGVNTEAFF.

The V call is TRBV4-2, the J call TRBJ2-7; 8 positions agree with TRBD2. This CDR3 has 19 residues. Trimming removed 0 bases from V and 0 bases from J; junction bases left unmatched: 13. CDR1 LGHNA and CDR2 YNFKEQ come from the germline V gene. The CDR3 loop reads CASSQDRNGGRPLSYEQYF. The CDR3 nucleotides are TGTGCCAGCAGCCAAGATCGGAACGGCGGGAGGCCACTCTCCTACGAGCAGTACTTC.

The chain recombines TRBV9 with TRBJ2-5; unclear D gene. Germline CDR1 SGDLS, CDR2 YYNGEE. V lost 7 bases, J lost 3 bases, and 13 bases lay in between. CDR3 length: 13 amino acids. CDR3 in DNA: TGTGCCAGCGGACGTATGCCGGAAGAGACCCAGTACTTC. Its protein product is CASGRMPEETQYF.

The rearrangement uses TRBV14 and TRBJ2-5, with 11 bases lining up with TRBD1. Germline V gives CDR1 SGHDN, CDR2 FVKESK. V lost 4 bases and J lost 5; bases outside the gene matches: 6. The length of the CDR3 is 15 residues. The CDR3 spells CASSPGQGARETQYF. DNA for the CDR3: TGTGCCAGCAGCCCTGGACAGGGGGCGAGGGAGACCCAGTACTTC.

The rearrangement uses TRBV19 and TRBJ2-6; unclear D gene. This CDR3 region has 17 residues. The germline V and J ends were trimmed by 4 bases and 0 bases, with 13 bases remaining between them. Looked up from germline, CDR1 is LNHDA and CDR2 is SQIVND (reference sequence). The CDR3 nucleotides read TGTGCCAGTAGTAAACCCCCCCTGGGCTCTGGGGCCAACGTCCTGACTTTC. Protein sequence: CASSKPPLGSGANVLTF.

This clone was recorded only once. V and J are TRBV7-9 and TRBJ2-5; no firm D call. Trimming took off 0 bases at V and 5 bases at J, with 7 bases between the two ends. CDR3 length: 13 amino acids. Germline V gene lookup returns CDR1 SEHNR and CDR2 FQNEAQ (reference sequence). The CDR3 loop reads CASSLAGSETQYF. The DNA for the CDR3 is TGTGCCAGCAGCTTAGCAGGGTCCGAGACCCAGTACTTC.

This chain joins TRBV6-1 and TRBJ2-7; D is uncertain. V was cut by 3 bases and J by 0 bases, with 18 bases left in between. The CDR3 has 17 amino acids. Germline V gene data show CDR1 as MNHNS and CDR2 as SASEGT. The CDR3 loop is CASSDVGPRPSSYEQYF. The CDR3 DNA sequence: TGTGCCAGCAGTGATGTAGGTCCGCGGCCGAGCTCCTACGAGCAGTACTTC.

The chain is built from TRBV2 and TRBJ2-2, with 8 bases fitting TRBD1. Per germline, CDR1 SNHLY and CDR2 FYNNEI. V shed 6 bases and J 0 bases; nucleotides not matched to a gene: 24. The CDR3 length is 22 residues. The CDR3 loop reads CASRRSRVGQGNKLSNTGELFF. DNA of the CDR3: TGTGCCAGCAGACGCTCAAGAGTCGGACAGGGAAACAAACTTTCGAACACCGGGGAGCTGTTTTTT.

CDR3 amino acids: CASSPLAGVYNEQFF. Here the CDR3 DNA reads TGTGCCAGCAGTCCGTTAGCGGGAGTGTACAATGAGCAGTTCTTC. This chain connects TRBV27 to TRBJ2-1, with 9 bases aligning to TRBD2. This CDR3 contains 15 residues. The V segment lost 5 bases and the J segment 4 bases; nucleotides outside the gene matches: 6. Germline CDR1 and CDR2: MNHEY and SMNVEV (reference sequence).

V gene TRBV27 combines with J gene TRBJ2-1; 10 bases map to TRBD2. Germline V gene lookup returns CDR1 MNHEY and CDR2 SMNVEV (reference sequence). The junction had 13 bases not matched to a gene; V was cut back by 7 bases and J by 7 bases. The length of the CDR3 is 16 residues. The CDR3: CASKDASGGEGNEQFF. DNA of the CDR3: TGTGCCAGCAAGGACGCCAGCGGGGGGGAAGGAAATGAGCAGTTCTTC.

The rearrangement uses TRBV7-9 and TRBJ1-4; D not resolved. Per germline, CDR1 SEHNR and CDR2 FQNEAQ (reference sequence). Deletions cut 0 bases from V and 0 bases from J, with 8 bases between. The CDR3 extends over 16 amino acids. The CDR3 bases are TGTGCCAGCAGCTTAGCCCTCATAGCAACTAATGAAAAACTGTTTTTT. Protein product: CASSLALIATNEKLFF. Combining the CDR3 with reference TRBV7-9 and TRBJ1-4 gives the whole variable domain DTGVSQNPRHKITKRGQNVTFRCDPISEHNRLYWYRQTLGQGPEFLTYFQNEAQLEKSRLLSDRFSAERPKGSFSTLEIQRTEQGDSAMYLCASSLALIATNEKLFFGSGTQLSVL.

This clone was detected once. The rearrangement joins TRBV5-1 to TRBJ2-5; D may match TRBD1 or TRBD2 (6 bases each). This CDR3 has 15 residues. The ends were cut back, 2 bases at V and 0 bases at J, with 11 bases in the middle. Per germline, CDR1 SGHRS and CDR2 YFSETQ. The CDR3 DNA is TGCGCCAGCAGCTTCGTCGGGGGCAACCAAGAGACCCAGTACTTC. It translates to CASSFVGGNQETQYF.